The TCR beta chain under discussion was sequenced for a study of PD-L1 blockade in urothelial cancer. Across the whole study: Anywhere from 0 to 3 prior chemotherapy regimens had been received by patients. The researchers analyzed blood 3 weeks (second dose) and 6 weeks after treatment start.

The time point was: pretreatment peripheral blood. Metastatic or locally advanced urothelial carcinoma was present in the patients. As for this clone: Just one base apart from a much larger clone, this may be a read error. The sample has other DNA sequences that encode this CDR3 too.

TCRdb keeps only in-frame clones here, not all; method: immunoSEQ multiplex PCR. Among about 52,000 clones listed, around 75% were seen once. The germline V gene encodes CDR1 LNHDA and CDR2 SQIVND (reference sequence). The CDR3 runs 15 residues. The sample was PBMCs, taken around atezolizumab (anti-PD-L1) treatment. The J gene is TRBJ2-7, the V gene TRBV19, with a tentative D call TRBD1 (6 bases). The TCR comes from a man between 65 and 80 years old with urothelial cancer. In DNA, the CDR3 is TGTGCCAGTAGTATTGCGGACAGTGGGTCCTACGAGCAGTACTTT. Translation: CASSIADSGSYEQYF.